Below, one TCR beta chain is given with its context. Its specificity is not known. In the PCR, 60 Vbeta and 13 Jbeta primers were used. Libraries were prepared by immunoSEQ multiplex PCR; TCRdb keeps only in-frame clonotypes and omits some of them. The table lists some 150,000 clones, 70% to 75% of them singletons. These data come from a study of cytomegalovirus exposure and HLA in healthy donors. Findings and caveats of the study: A few V segments could not be told apart, such as TRBV6-2 and TRBV6-3, and were left out. Later genetic work tied a missense DCLRE1C variant to beta-chain V and J trimming.

With V trimmed by 3 bases and J by 1 base, 12 bases remained unmatched. CDR1 is SGHNT and CDR2 is YYREEE in the germline V gene (reference sequence). The CDR3 is made up of 17 amino acids. The sample was PBMCs. The receptor was isolated from a woman younger than 45 in good health and CMV-seronegative. The V gene is TRBV5-4, the J gene TRBJ1-1; TRBD1 matches at 7 bases. The CDR3 sequence is CASSSSPGQRANTEAFF. The CDR3 DNA reads as TGTGCCAGCAGCTCATCCCCGGGACAGAGGGCGAACACTGAAGCTTTCTTT.